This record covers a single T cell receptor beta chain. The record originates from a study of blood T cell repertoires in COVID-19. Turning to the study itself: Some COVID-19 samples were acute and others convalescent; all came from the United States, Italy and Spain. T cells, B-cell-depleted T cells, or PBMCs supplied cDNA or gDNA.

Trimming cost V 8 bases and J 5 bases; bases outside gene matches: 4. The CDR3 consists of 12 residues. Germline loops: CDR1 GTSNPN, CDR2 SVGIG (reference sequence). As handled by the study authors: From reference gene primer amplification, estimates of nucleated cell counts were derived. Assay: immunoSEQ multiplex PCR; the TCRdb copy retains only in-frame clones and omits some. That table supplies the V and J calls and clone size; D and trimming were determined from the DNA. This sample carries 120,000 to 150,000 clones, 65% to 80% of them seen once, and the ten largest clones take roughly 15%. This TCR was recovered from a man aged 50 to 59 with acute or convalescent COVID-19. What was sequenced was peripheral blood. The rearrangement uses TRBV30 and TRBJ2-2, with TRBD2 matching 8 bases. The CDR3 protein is CAGGRRTGELFF. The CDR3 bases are TGTGCCGGCGGGAGGCGGACCGGGGAGCTGTTTTTT.